This T cell receptor beta chain emerged from a study of neoadjuvant anti-PD-1 for oral cavity cancer. Blood libraries mostly used around 510 ng genomic DNA, six replicates each. Only in-frame clones appear in the TCRdb table, and some are missing; sequencing was by immunoSEQ multiplex PCR. The repertoire holds about 15,000 clones, with about 70% as singletons. Analysis of PBMCs was direct, with no culture step. There are 14 residues in the CDR3. Trimming removed 4 bases from V and 1 base from J, with 11 bases in between. The germline CDR1 and CDR2 sequences are MDHEN and SYDVKM. The sample consisted of PBMCs, taken before nivolumab (anti-PD-1) treatment. The sequence derives from a person aged 35 to 85 with oral cavity squamous cell carcinoma. The V call is TRBV28, the J call TRBJ2-7; D remains unclear. The CDR3 protein is CASSYIEVSYEQYF. In DNA form, the CDR3 reads TGTGCCAGCAGTTACATAGAGGTGTCCTACGAGCAGTACTTC.